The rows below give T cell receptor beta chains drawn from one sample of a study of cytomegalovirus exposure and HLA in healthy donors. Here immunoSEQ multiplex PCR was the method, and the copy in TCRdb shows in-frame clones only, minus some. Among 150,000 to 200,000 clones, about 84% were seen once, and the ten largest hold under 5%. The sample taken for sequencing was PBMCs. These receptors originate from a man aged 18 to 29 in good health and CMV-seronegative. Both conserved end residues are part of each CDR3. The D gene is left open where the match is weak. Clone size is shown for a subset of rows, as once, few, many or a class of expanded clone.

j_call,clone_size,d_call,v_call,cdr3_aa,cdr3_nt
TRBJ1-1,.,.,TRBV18,CASSPLGNTEAFF,TGTGCCAGCTCACCACTCGGGAACACTGAAGCTTTCTTT
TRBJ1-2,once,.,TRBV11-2,CASSPDSNYGYTF,TGTGCCAGCAGCCCGGACAGCAACTATGGCTACACCTTC
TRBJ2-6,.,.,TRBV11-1,CASSFGGRTPGANVLTF,TGTGCCAGCAGCTTTGGCGGGCGGACGCCTGGGGCCAACGTCCTGACTTTC
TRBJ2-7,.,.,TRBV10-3,CATEAPRSYEQYF,TGTGCCACGGAGGCGCCTAGATCCTACGAGCAGTACTTC
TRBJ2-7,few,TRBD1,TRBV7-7,CASSFGQDYEQYF,TGTGCTAGCAGCTTTGGACAGGACTACGAGCAGTACTTC
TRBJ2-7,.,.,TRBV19,CASSRGFLYEQYF,TGTGCCAGTAGTCGGGGGTTCCTCTACGAGCAGTACTTC
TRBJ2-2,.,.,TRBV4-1,CASSQEIRSAGELFF,TGCGCCAGCAGCCAAGAGATCCGGAGTGCCGGGGAGCTGTTTTTT
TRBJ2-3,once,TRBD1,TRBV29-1,CSVEGTGGALIPDTQYF,TGCAGCGTTGAAGGGACAGGGGGCGCATTAATTCCAGATACGCAGTATTTT
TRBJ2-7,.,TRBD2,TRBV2,CASSDLASGNYEQYF,TGTGCCAGCAGTGACCTGGCTAGCGGTAATTACGAGCAGTACTTC
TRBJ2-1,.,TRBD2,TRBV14,CASSAGVSYEQFF,TGTGCCAGCAGTGCGGGAGTAAGCTATGAGCAGTTCTTC
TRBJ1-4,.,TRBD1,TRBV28,CASIRQGLREKLFF,TGTGCCAGCATCCGACAGGGTTTACGAGAAAAACTGTTTTTT